This T cell receptor beta chain was captured in a study of cytotoxic CD8 clonotypes in ibrutinib-treated CLL. Study-level background: Investigators reported about 24 partial and 2 complete responses; after median roughly 65 months, roughly 14 patients remained remitted and about 12 progressed.

Investigators sought sequencing depths of between 1 in 200,000 and 1 in 1 million T cells. Assay: immunoSEQ multiplex PCR; the TCRdb copy retains only in-frame clones and omits some. The data hold 140,000 to 150,000 clones, with 70% to 80% observed a single time. Whole-study findings and limits: Clonality correlated strongly with circulating CD8+ T cells and exceeded age-matched healthy donors at baseline. Among the clonotypes, public ones were uncommon and contracted or held stable on treatment.

Worth noting for this clone: Its specificity is not known.

Germline assignment: CDR1 SGHTA and CDR2 FQGNSA. Trimming removed 3 bases from V and 4 bases from J, with 5 bases in between. The CDR3 extends over 12 amino acids. The source material was PBMCs, sampled after 24 months of ibrutinib treatment. The receptor was derived from a human donor with chronic lymphocytic leukemia. The rearrangement links TRBV7-2 to TRBJ2-3; the D is unclear. The CDR3 is CASSFGADTQYF. Here the CDR3 DNA reads TGTGCCAGCAGCTTTGGGGCAGATACGCAGTATTTT.